One sample yielded the 32 T cell receptor beta chains listed below, sequenced in a study of neurological immune-mediated disorders (dated by TCRdb to about 2019). The sample's time point label, in plain terms: longitudinal time-point 2. Library creation used 5' RACE. This sample was sequenced with an Illumina HiSeq 2500. In-frame beta chains were kept once TCRdb had trimmed the public reads at Q25 with fastp and called clones with MiXCR. CDR3 protein sequences are deduplicated, and each keeps its most common genes and DNA. The table for this sample lists some 60,000 distinct CDR3 sequences; roughly 10% of them were counted only once. The leading ten clones occupy roughly an eighth of the sample. Source material: PBMCs. The receptors come from a man aged 25-45 years in good health.

This clonotype was counted between two and nine times. The junction departs from the called germline gene at one end, perhaps through a read error. This CDR3 reads CASSYGGVGQIISF. The CDR3 nucleotides read TGTGCCAGCAGTTACGGGGGAGTCGGTCAAATTATCTCCTTC. The V call is TRBV6-6, the J call TRBJ1-2, with TRBD1 as a possible D gene (5 bases). Germline CDR1 is MNHNY and CDR2 is SVGAGI (reference sequence). This CDR3 is built from 14 residues.

This clonotype was seen ten or more times. This rearrangement joins TRBV27 to TRBJ2-7; tentative D call: TRBD1 (6 bases). Germline-derived CDR1 and CDR2 are MNHEY and SMNVEV (reference sequence). V was shortened by 2 bases and J by 3 bases, with 14 bases between the two germline ends. The CDR3 contains 15 residues. The CDR3 here is CASSLSFQGSYEQYF. The CDR3 DNA is TGTGCCAGCAGTTTAAGTTTTCAGGGGAGCTACGAGCAGTACTTC.

Many counts were recorded for this clonotype. The V call is TRBV20-1, the J call TRBJ2-5, with 11 bases that match TRBD2. The CDR3 runs 14 residues. Germline assignment: CDR1 DFQATT and CDR2 SNEGSKA (reference sequence). The V and J ends lost 6 bases and 0 bases, in that order; junction bases with no gene match: 3. CDR3 protein: CSAMTSGDQETQYF. CDR3 in DNA: TGCAGTGCAATGACTAGCGGGGACCAAGAGACCCAGTACTTC.

This clonotype was picked up many times. J is TRBJ2-1 and V is TRBV7-3, with D tentatively TRBD2 (6 bases). The germline V gene encodes CDR1 SGHTA and CDR2 FQGTGA. V lost 3 bases to trimming and J lost 0 bases, with 9 bases between them. The CDR3 contains 15 residues. CDR3 sequence (DNA): TGTGCCAGCAGCTTTATCGGGAGCTCCTACAATGAGCAGTTCTTC. The encoded protein is CASSFIGSSYNEQFF.

This clonotype was picked up many times. The V call is TRBV28, the J call TRBJ1-2; D is ambiguous. V was cut by 9 bases and J by 3 bases, with 11 bases left in between. This CDR3 has 12 residues. Germline values: CDR1 MDHEN, CDR2 SYDVKM. The CDR3 DNA is TGTGCCAGTCAAGCGGGATACTATGGCTACACCTTC. Translation gives CASQAGYYGYTF.

This clonotype was seen at least ten times. The CDR3 nucleotides read TGTGCCATCAGTGACACAGGGGGGCAGGGGTCCTACGAGCAGTACTTC. Translating gives CAISDTGGQGSYEQYF. The V gene is TRBV10-3, the J gene TRBJ2-7; 8 bases align to TRBD1. CDR1 is ENHRY, CDR2 SYGVKD, per germline. This CDR3 is built from 16 residues. Germline trimming cut 3 bases from V and 1 base from J; bases unmatched to any gene: 8.

This clonotype has a count of ten or more. The genes are TRBV5-7 and TRBJ2-1; 7 bases fit TRBD2. TRBV5-7 is designated an ORF whose function remains uncertain. This CDR3 spans 16 amino acids. V lost 4 bases, J lost 4 bases, and 11 bases stayed unmatched. The CDR3 bases are TGTGCCAGCAGCCTTGGGCTAGCGGATCGATACAATGAGCAGTTCTTC. It codes for CASSLGLADRYNEQFF.

The chain carries TRBV29-1 and TRBJ2-7, with D tentatively TRBD2 (6 bases). V was trimmed by 3 bases and J by 0 bases, leaving 9 bases between them. CDR1 is SQVTM and CDR2 is ANQGSEA in the germline V gene. CDR3 length: 13 amino acids. The CDR3 DNA reads TGCAGCGTTGAGGGACTCAGCTCCTACGAGCAGTACTTC. It codes for CSVEGLSSYEQYF.

This clonotype appeared many times. V and J are TRBV5-1 and TRBJ1-5; D might be TRBD1 (5 bases). The CDR3 is made up of 15 amino acids. Germline-derived CDR1 and CDR2 are SGHRS and YFSETQ. V lost 4 bases and J lost 1, with 12 bases in between. The CDR3 DNA reads as TGCGCCAGCAGCGAGGGGATGGGGAGCAATCAGCCCCAGCATTTT. Translated: CASSEGMGSNQPQHF.

This clonotype was seen repeatedly, ten times or more. The J gene is TRBJ2-1, the V gene TRBV10-1; the D gene is possibly TRBD2 (5 bases). The CDR3 contains 16 residues. The germline V gene has CDR1 WNHNN and CDR2 SYGVQD (reference sequence). The germline V and J ends were trimmed by 4 bases and 6 bases, with 19 bases remaining between them. DNA for the CDR3: TGCGCCAGCAGTGGGGCGCGACTACCATCATCCAATGAGCAGTTCTTC. It specifies CASSGARLPSSNEQFF.

The sample holds many counts of this clonotype. The chain uses TRBV10-3 and TRBJ1-2; D is perhaps TRBD1 (5 bases). V was shortened by 6 bases and J by 7 bases, with 18 bases between the two germline ends. CDR1 is ENHRY, CDR2 SYGVKD, per germline. This CDR3 is 14 amino acids long. CDR3 loop: CAISPDSLVAGYTF. In nucleotides, the CDR3 is TGTGCCATCAGCCCAGACAGCCTGGTGGCTGGCTACACCTTC.

This clonotype has at least ten counts. CDR3 nucleotides: TGTGCCAGCAGTTTAAAGGGACTAGCGAGGAGCACAGATACGCAGTATTTT. It translates to CASSLKGLARSTDTQYF. The chain has TRBV27 and TRBJ2-3, with 10 bases identical to TRBD2. CDR1 is MNHEY, CDR2 SMNVEV, per germline (reference sequence). CDR3 length: 17 amino acids. V lost 2 bases and J lost 0; bases outside the gene matches: 5.

This clonotype came up many times. This sequence joins TRBV7-2 and TRBJ2-1; 11 nucleotides match TRBD2. CDR3 length: 15 amino acids. Germline-derived CDR1 and CDR2 are SGHTA and FQGNSA. The J segment lost 4 bases and the V segment lost 6 bases, leaving 5 bases of the junction unmatched. CDR3 sequence reads: CASRTSGSGYNEQFF. The DNA for the CDR3 is TGTGCCAGCAGAACTAGCGGGAGTGGATACAATGAGCAGTTCTTC.

Comment on this clonotype: A junction boundary mismatches the germline segment, possibly from a read error. The rearrangement joins TRBV5-1 to TRBJ2-7; 14 positions match TRBD2. The CDR3 has 16 residues. Per the germline V gene, CDR1 is SGHRS and CDR2 is YFSETQ. CDR3: CASTLDGTSGSKEQYF. The CDR3 DNA reads TGCGCCAGCACCTTGGATGGGACTAGCGGGAGTAAGGAGCAGTATTTC.

This clonotype was detected many times. The chain combines TRBV29-1 with TRBJ1-1; 9 bases line up with TRBD1. The CDR3 has 12 residues. With V trimmed by 7 bases and J by 5 bases, 5 bases remained unmatched. Germline V gene sequence: CDR1 SQVTM, CDR2 ANQGSEA. CDR3 nucleotides: TGCAGCGGGGGACAGGGCAAAACTGAAGCTTTCTTT. This translates into CSGGQGKTEAFF.

The table lists this clonotype with many counts. This sequence joins TRBV6-6 and TRBJ1-2; D perhaps matches TRBD1 (5 bases). The CDR3 is 15 residues long. The germline CDR1 and CDR2 sequences are MNHNY and SVGAGI (reference sequence). Trimming removed 1 base from V and 7 bases from J, with 16 bases in between. CDR3 nucleotide sequence: TGTGCCAGCAGTTACTGGTCCCGCCAGGGAGGTGGCTACACCTTC. Its translation is CASSYWSRQGGGYTF.

This clonotype was observed at least ten times. J is TRBJ2-1 and V is TRBV5-1, with D perhaps TRBD1 (5 bases). The V end lost 7 bases, the J end lost 0 bases, and 11 bases lay between the germline ends. The CDR3 sequence is 14 residues long. From germline, CDR1 is SGHRS and CDR2 YFSETQ. CDR3 loop: CASGPDNSYNEQFF. Here the CDR3 DNA reads TGCGCCAGCGGCCCGGACAACTCCTACAATGAGCAGTTCTTC.

This clonotype was observed at least ten times. The chain joins TRBV12-5 to TRBJ2-1; D remains unclear. Germline-derived CDR1 and CDR2 are LGHNT and FRNRAP. The CDR3 covers 11 residues. Trimming shortened V by 8 bases and J by 8 bases, and 10 bases separated the two germline ends. CDR3: CASSLRDEQFF. The CDR3 coding sequence is TGTGCTAGTTCTCTTCGGGATGAGCAGTTCTTC.

There are many counts of this clonotype. The CDR3 is CATSLLLAGARDTQYF. The DNA for the CDR3 is TGTGCCACCAGTCTTCTGCTAGCGGGAGCAAGGGATACGCAGTATTTT. The chain employs TRBV15 and TRBJ2-3; 10 nucleotides match TRBD2. Germline V CDR1 and CDR2: LNHNV, YYDKDF (reference sequence). V was clipped by 6 bases and J by 6 bases; unmatched bases: 12. CDR3 length: 16 residues.

Ten or more counts support this clonotype. The rearrangement uses TRBV11-2 and TRBJ2-4; 7 bases are a match to TRBD1. Trimming cost V 5 bases and J 9 bases; bases outside gene matches: 13. Germline V gene sequence: CDR1 SGHAT, CDR2 FQNNGV. The CDR3 consists of 15 residues. CDR3 bases: TGTGCCAGCAGCCCAACCGGGACAGCGTATACCATTCAGTACTTC. Translation: CASSPTGTAYTIQYF.

This clonotype has more than one count but fewer than ten. The chain couples TRBV7-9 to TRBJ2-5, with D unclear. The CDR3 contains 12 residues. Germline V gene sequence: CDR1 SEHNR, CDR2 FQNEAQ (reference sequence). V shed 5 bases and J shed 3 bases, with 7 bases lying between them. For the CDR3, the DNA is TGTGCCAGCAGCCCCCAGAAAGAGACCCAGTACTTC. Translating gives CASSPQKETQYF.

In its sample, this clonotype was seen many times. The chain employs TRBV4-1 and TRBJ2-1; no clear D gene. V was clipped by 2 bases and J by 8 bases, with 13 bases between them. The CDR3 length is 14 residues. Per germline, CDR1 MGHRA and CDR2 YSYEKL. CDR3 bases: TGCGCCAGCAGCCAATTAGACCCTGCCGATGAGCAGTTCTTC. Translating gives CASSQLDPADEQFF.

This clonotype appeared many times. J is TRBJ1-1 and V is TRBV7-9, with D possibly matching TRBD1 (5 bases). Germline-derived CDR1 and CDR2 are SEHNR and FQNEAQ (reference sequence). The CDR3 is 14 amino acids. With 2 bases removed from V and 3 bases from J, the gap between germline ends came to 10 bases. The CDR3 nucleotides are TGTGCCAGCAGCTTAAAGGGGCCAGACACTGAAGCTTTCTTT. Translating gives CASSLKGPDTEAFF. Using reference TRBV7-9 and TRBJ1-1 for the parts outside the CDR3, the full variable domain is DTGVSQNPRHKITKRGQNVTFRCDPISEHNRLYWYRQTLGQGPEFLTYFQNEAQLEKSRLLSDRFSAERPKGSFSTLEIQRTEQGDSAMYLCASSLKGPDTEAFFGQGTRLTVV.

Many counts were recorded for this clonotype. The chain employs TRBV10-1 and TRBJ1-1; no clear D. This CDR3 spans 14 amino acids. Germline values: CDR1 WNHNN, CDR2 SYGVQD (reference sequence). Trimming cost V 6 bases and J 3 bases, with 14 bases left between them. The CDR3 nucleotides read TGCGCCAGCAGGCCCGGACGTACGGACACTGAAGCTTTCTTT. Residues: CASRPGRTDTEAFF.

This clonotype has ten or more counts. The chain is built from TRBV28 and TRBJ1-1; the D is unclear. Germline CDR1 reads MDHEN; CDR2 reads SYDVKM. V shed 3 bases and J shed 4 bases, with 3 bases lying between them. This CDR3 is 11 amino acids long. The CDR3: CASSFLTEAFF. CDR3 in DNA: TGTGCCAGCAGTTTTCTCACTGAAGCTTTCTTT.

This clonotype was seen many times. This rearrangement joins TRBV5-1 to TRBJ1-2, with D perhaps TRBD1 (6 bases). The CDR3 totals 14 residues. CDR1 and CDR2 (germline): SGHRS, YFSETQ. Trimming stripped 5 bases from V and 2 bases from J, with 13 bases between. The CDR3 bases are TGCGCCAGCAGTTTTACCCAGGGGAACTATGGCTACACCTTC. This encodes CASSFTQGNYGYTF.

This clonotype was detected ten times or more. The chain is built from TRBV9 and TRBJ1-5; D may be TRBD1 (6 bases). Germline values: CDR1 SGDLS, CDR2 YYNGEE. The V gene lost 4 bases and the J gene lost 4 bases, with 9 bases spanning the gap. This CDR3 spans 13 amino acids. The DNA for the CDR3 is TGTGCCAGCAGCAAGGGGGATAATCAGCCCCAGCATTTT. Its protein is CASSKGDNQPQHF. Complete variable domain (other parts from reference TRBV9 and TRBJ1-5): DSGVTQTPKHLITATGQRVTLRCSPRSGDLSVYWYQQSLDQGLQFLIQYYNGEERAKGNILERFSAQQFPDLHSELNLSSLELGDSALYFCASSKGDNQPQHFGDGTRLSIL.

V usage is TRBV27 and J usage is TRBJ2-2, with D maybe TRBD2 (6 bases). Trimming pared 2 bases from V and 6 bases from J, leaving 16 bases between. The length of the CDR3 is 16 residues. Germline V lookup: CDR1 MNHEY, CDR2 SMNVEV (reference sequence). The CDR3 loop is CASSLTPRLDAGELFF. The CDR3 DNA reads TGTGCCAGCAGTTTAACTCCCCGACTAGATGCCGGGGAGCTGTTTTTT.

This clonotype was counted ten times or more. V gene TRBV10-3 combines with J gene TRBJ2-1; TRBD2 is a possible D gene (6 bases). Germline V gene lookup returns CDR1 ENHRY and CDR2 SYGVKD. V was pared by 0 bases and J by 6 bases, with 15 bases between. The CDR3 runs to 16 residues. The CDR3 here is CAISESTAGIVNEQFF. DNA of the CDR3: TGTGCCATCAGTGAGTCGACAGCGGGTATCGTCAATGAGCAGTTCTTC.

This clonotype occurred many times. The CDR3 loop reads CATTLTSGWHEQFF. In DNA, the CDR3 is TGTGCCACCACTCTGACTAGCGGGTGGCATGAGCAGTTCTTC. The gene calls are TRBV28 and TRBJ2-1; the match to TRBD2 covers 10 bases. Trimming cost V 10 bases and J 8 bases; bases outside gene matches: 11. The CDR3 has 14 residues. Germline assignment: CDR1 MDHEN and CDR2 SYDVKM.

Many counts were recorded for this clonotype. The rearrangement uses TRBV12-3 or TRBV12-4 and TRBJ1-2, with 7 bases that match TRBD1. The CDR3 sequence is 11 residues long. J gave up 9 bases and V 4 bases, and 2 bases lay outside the gene matches. CDR3 residues: CASSSTGSYTF. DNA of the CDR3: TGTGCCAGCAGTTCGACAGGGAGCTACACCTTC.

This clonotype was observed at least ten times. The chain has TRBV21-1 and TRBJ2-1. TRBV21-1 constitutes a pseudogene. The length of the CDR3 is 13 residues. The DNA for the CDR3 is TGTGCCGTTTATCTGCGACTCGAACATGAGCAGTTCTTC. It encodes CAVYLRLEHEQFF.